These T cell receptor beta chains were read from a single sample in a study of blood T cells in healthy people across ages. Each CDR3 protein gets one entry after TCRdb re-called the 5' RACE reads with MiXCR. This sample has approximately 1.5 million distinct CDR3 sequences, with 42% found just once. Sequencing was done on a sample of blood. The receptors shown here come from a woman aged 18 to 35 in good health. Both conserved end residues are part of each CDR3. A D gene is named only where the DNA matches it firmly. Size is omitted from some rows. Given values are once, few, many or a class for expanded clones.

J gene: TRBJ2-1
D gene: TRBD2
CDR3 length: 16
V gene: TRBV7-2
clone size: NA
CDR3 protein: CASSLLAGFSYNEQFF
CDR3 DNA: TGTGCCAGCAGCTTACTAGCGGGGTTCTCCTACAATGAGCAGTTCTTC

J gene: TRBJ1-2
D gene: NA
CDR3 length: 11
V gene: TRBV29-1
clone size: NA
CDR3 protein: CSVAGSIGYTF
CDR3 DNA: TGCAGCGTTGCTGGGAGTATTGGCTACACCTTC

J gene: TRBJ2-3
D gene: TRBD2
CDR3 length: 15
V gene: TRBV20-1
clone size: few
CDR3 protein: CSARAGTSGVDTQYF
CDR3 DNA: TGCAGTGCTAGGGCCGGGACTAGCGGTGTAGATACGCAGTATTTT

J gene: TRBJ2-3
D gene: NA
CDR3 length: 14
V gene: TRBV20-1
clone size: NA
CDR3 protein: CSARPGLRTDTQYF
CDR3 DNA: TGCAGCGCTAGGCCGGGGCTGCGCACAGATACGCAGTATTTT

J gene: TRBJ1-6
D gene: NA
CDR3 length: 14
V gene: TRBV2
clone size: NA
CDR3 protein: CASSEQGTNSPLHF
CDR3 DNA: TGTGCCAGCAGTGAACAGGGTACGAATTCACCCCTCCACTTT

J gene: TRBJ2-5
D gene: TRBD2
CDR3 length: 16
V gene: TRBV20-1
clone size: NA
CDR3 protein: CSARPTSGRALETQYF
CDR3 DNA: TGCAGTGCTAGACCGACTAGCGGGAGGGCCCTAGAGACCCAGTACTTC

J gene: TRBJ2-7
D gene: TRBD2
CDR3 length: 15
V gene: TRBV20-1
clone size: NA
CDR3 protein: CSARDPSSGSYEQYF
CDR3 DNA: TGCAGTGCTAGAGATCCGTCTAGCGGGAGCTACGAGCAGTACTTC

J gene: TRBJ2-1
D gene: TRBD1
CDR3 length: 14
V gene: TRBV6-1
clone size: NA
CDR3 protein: CASTYRDRAYEQFF
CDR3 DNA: TGTGCCAGCACTTACCGGGACAGGGCCTACGAGCAGTTCTTC

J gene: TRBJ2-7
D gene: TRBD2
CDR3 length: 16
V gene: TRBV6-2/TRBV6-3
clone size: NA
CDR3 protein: CAGSATSERNSYEQYF
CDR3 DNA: TGTGCCGGCAGTGCGACTAGCGAGAGAAACTCCTACGAGCAGTACTTC

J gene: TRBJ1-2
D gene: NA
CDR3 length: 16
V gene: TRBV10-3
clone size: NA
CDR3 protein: CAISGGEGRAIYGYTF
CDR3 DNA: TGTGCCATCAGTGGGGGAGAGGGCAGGGCGATTTATGGCTACACCTTC

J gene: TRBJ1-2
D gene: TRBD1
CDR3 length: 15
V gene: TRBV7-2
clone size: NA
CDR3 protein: CASSLQQGLGYGYTF
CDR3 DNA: TGTGCCAGCAGCTTACAACAGGGGCTAGGCTATGGCTACACCTTC

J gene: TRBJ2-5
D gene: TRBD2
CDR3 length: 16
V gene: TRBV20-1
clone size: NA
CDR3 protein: CSARGSERGGQETQYF
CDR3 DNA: TGCAGTGCTAGAGGAAGCGAGCGGGGTGGCCAAGAGACCCAGTACTTC

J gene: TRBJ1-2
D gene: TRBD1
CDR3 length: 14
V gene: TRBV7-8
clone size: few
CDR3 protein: CASSLWTGDYGYTF
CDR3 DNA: TGTGCCAGCAGCTTATGGACAGGGGATTATGGCTACACCTTC

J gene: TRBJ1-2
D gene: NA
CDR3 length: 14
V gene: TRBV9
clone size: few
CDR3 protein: CASSVDTASYGYTF
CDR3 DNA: TGTGCCAGCAGCGTAGACACCGCTTCCTATGGCTACACCTTC

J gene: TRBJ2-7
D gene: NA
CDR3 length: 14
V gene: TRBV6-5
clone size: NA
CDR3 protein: CASDPSWGPYEQYF
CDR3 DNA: TGTGCCAGCGACCCCAGTTGGGGGCCATACGAGCAGTACTTC

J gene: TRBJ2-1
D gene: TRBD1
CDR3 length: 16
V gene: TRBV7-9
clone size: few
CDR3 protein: CASSLSWTGGTNEQFF
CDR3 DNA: TGTGCCAGCAGCTTATCATGGACAGGGGGCACGAATGAGCAGTTCTTC

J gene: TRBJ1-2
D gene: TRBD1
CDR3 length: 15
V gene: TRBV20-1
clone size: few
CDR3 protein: CSARAVGQGAGGYTF
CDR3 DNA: TGCAGTGCTAGAGCCGTGGGACAGGGGGCTGGCGGCTACACCTTC

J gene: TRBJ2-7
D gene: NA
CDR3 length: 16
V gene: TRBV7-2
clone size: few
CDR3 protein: CASSLGFRAAPYEQYF
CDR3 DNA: TGTGCCAGCAGCTTAGGTTTCCGGGCTGCCCCCTACGAGCAGTACTTC

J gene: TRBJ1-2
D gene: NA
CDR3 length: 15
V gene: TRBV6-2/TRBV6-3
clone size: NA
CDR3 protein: CASSYSPGATGDYTF
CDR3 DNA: TGTGCCAGCAGTTACTCACCAGGGGCGACGGGTGACTACACCTTC

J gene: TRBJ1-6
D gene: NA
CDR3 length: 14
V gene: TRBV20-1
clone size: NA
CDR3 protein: CSASPGTLNSPLHF
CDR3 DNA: TGCAGTGCAAGCCCCGGGACATTGAATTCACCCCTCCACTTT

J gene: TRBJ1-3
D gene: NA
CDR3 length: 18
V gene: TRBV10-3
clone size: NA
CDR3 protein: CAIQRNRAVPSRGNTIYF
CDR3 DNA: TGTGCCATCCAGCGCAACCGGGCGGTCCCCTCTCGTGGAAACACCATATATTTT

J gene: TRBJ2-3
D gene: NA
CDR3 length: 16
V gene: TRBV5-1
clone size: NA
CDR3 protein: CASSLGIVLRTDTQYF
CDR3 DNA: TGCGCCAGCAGCTTGGGAATTGTTTTGAGGACAGATACGCAGTATTTT

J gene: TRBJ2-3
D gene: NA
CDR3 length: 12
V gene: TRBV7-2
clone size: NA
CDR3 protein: CASSTVGDTQYF
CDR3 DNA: TGTGCCAGCAGTACAGTTGGAGATACGCAGTATTTT

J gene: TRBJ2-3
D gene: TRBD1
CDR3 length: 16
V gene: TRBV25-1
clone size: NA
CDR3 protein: CASSEWDSPAGDTQYF
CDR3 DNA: TGTGCCAGCAGTGAATGGGACAGCCCCGCTGGAGATACGCAGTATTTT

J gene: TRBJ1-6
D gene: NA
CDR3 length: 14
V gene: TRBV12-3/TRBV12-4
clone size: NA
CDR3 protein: CASSQQGTNSPLHF
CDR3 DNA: TGTGCCAGCAGCCAACAAGGGACCAATTCACCCCTCCACTTT

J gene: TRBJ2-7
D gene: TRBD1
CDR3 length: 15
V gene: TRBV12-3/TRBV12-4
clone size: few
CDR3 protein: CASSPHGTVYNEQYF
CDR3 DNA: TGTGCCAGCAGTCCCCACGGGACAGTATACAATGAGCAGTACTTC

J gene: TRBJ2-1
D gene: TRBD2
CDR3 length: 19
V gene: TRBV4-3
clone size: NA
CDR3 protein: CASTTGLAGGLSSCNEQFF
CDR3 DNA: TGCGCCAGCACCACTGGACTAGCGGGGGGGCTTAGCTCCTGCAATGAGCAGTTCTTC

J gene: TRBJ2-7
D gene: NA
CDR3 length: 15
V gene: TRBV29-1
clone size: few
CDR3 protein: CSVAPLLGEGETKYF
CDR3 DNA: TGCAGCGTTGCTCCTCTTCTAGGGGAAGGGGAGACCAAGTACTTC

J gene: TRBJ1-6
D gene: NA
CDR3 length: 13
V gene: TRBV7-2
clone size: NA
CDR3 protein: CASSTGQTSPPHF
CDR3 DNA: TGTGCCAGCAGCACCGGACAGACTTCACCCCCCCACTTT

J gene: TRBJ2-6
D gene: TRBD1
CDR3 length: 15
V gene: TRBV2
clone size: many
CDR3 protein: CASSSQGAGANVLTF
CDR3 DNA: TGTGCCAGCAGTTCTCAGGGGGCCGGGGCCAACGTCCTGACTTTC

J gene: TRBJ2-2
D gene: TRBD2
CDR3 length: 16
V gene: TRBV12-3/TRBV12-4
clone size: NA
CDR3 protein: CASSFASGRSPGELFF
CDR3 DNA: TGTGCCAGCAGTTTTGCTAGCGGGAGATCGCCCGGGGAGCTGTTTTTT

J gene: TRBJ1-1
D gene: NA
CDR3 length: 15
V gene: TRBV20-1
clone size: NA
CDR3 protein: CSARGRGEWNTEAFF
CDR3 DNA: TGCAGTGCTAGAGGCCGAGGGGAATGGAACACTGAAGCTTTCTTT

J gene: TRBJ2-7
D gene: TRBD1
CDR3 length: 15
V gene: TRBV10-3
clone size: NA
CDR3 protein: CASHHRGSSYNEQYF
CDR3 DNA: TGTGCCAGTCATCACAGGGGGAGCTCCTACAATGAGCAGTACTTC

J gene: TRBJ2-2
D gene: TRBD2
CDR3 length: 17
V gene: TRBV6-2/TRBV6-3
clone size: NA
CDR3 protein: CASSPGTSGPNTGELFF
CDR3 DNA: TGTGCCAGCAGTCCTGGGACTAGCGGGCCGAACACCGGGGAGCTGTTTTTT

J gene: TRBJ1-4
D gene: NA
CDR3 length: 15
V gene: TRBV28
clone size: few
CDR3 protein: CASSSPDQTNEKLFF
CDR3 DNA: TGTGCCAGCAGTTCCCCAGACCAAACTAATGAAAAACTGTTTTTT